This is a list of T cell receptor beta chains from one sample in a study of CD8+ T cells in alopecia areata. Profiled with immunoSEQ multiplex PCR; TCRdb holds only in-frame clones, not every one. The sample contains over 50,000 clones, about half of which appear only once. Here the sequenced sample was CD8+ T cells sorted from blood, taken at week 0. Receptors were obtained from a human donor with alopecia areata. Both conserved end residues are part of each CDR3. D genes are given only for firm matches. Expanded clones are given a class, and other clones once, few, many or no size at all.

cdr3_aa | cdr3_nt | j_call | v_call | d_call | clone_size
CASSQDFYNEQFF | TGCGCCAGCAGCCAAGACTTTTACAATGAGCAGTTCTTC | TRBJ2-1 | TRBV4-3 | . | .
CATSRDEQFF | TGTGCCACCAGCAGAGACGAGCAGTTCTTC | TRBJ2-1 | TRBV15 | . | .
CASSWPSGTLQYF | TGTGCCAGCAGCTGGCCTAGCGGGACTTTGCAGTACTTC | TRBJ2-7 | TRBV28 | TRBD2 | many
CASSERTVLHYEQYF | TGTGCCAGCAGCGAAAGGACAGTTCTCCACTACGAGCAGTACTTC | TRBJ2-7 | TRBV2 | . | .
CASSKKAPISGRF | TGTGCCAGCAGCAAGAAAGCCCCAATTAGCGGGAGGTTC | TRBJ2-7 | TRBV21-1 | . | few
CASSYVQGTEAFF | TGTGCCAGCAGTTACGTACAGGGCACTGAAGCTTTCTTT | TRBJ1-1 | TRBV6-6 | . | few
CASSAISGRAGGELFF | TGTGCCAGCAGCGCGATTAGCGGGAGGGCCGGCGGGGAGCTGTTTTTT | TRBJ2-2 | TRBV7-2 | TRBD2 | .
CASKEAELVSGANVLTF | TGTGCCAGCAAAGAAGCTGAACTCGTCTCTGGGGCCAACGTCCTGACTTTC | TRBJ2-6 | TRBV28 | . | few
CASSLSAGGSGEQYF | TGTGCCAGCAGTTTAAGTGCGGGAGGCTCTGGCGAGCAGTACTTC | TRBJ2-7 | TRBV27 | TRBD2 | .
CASSLHPHGKMDYGYTF | TGTGCCAGCAGCCTCCACCCCCACGGAAAGATGGACTATGGCTACACCTTC | TRBJ1-2 | TRBV7-9 | . | few
CASSGGHTGRETQYF | TGTGCCAGCAGTGGGGGACACACCGGAAGGGAGACCCAGTACTTC | TRBJ2-5 | TRBV25-1 | . | .
CASSLRGLRDQPQHF | TGTGCCAGCAGCTTAAGAGGTCTACGAGATCAGCCCCAGCATTTT | TRBJ1-5 | TRBV13 | . | .
CSIGQGGQPQHF | TGCAGCATCGGACAGGGGGGTCAGCCCCAGCATTTT | TRBJ1-5 | TRBV29-1 | TRBD1 | .
CASSQALRAGGTWFPDTQYF | TGCGCCAGCAGCCAAGCTTTACGGGCGGGAGGGACTTGGTTCCCAGATACGCAGTATTTT | TRBJ2-3 | TRBV4-1 | TRBD2 | .
CASSLGGLIKFF | TGTGCCAGCAGCTTAGGCGGGTTGATAAAGTTCTTC | TRBJ2-1 | TRBV11-2 | . | few
CASQLGQPYEQYF | TGTGCCAGCCAACTAGGACAGCCCTACGAGCAGTACTTC | TRBJ2-7 | TRBV6-6 | . | .
CAWSAREAQPQHF | TGTGCCTGGAGTGCGCGGGAGGCCCAGCCCCAGCATTTT | TRBJ1-5 | TRBV30 | . | .
CAWSETGGEQYF | TGTGCCTGGTCAGAGACCGGGGGCGAGCAGTACTTC | TRBJ2-7 | TRBV30 | . | .
CASSAPDREAEAFF | TGTGCCAGCAGCGCCCCCGACAGGGAGGCTGAAGCTTTCTTT | TRBJ1-1 | TRBV9 | TRBD1 | once
CSVEVSNQPQHF | TGCAGCGTTGAGGTTAGCAATCAGCCCCAGCATTTT | TRBJ1-5 | TRBV29-1 | . | .
CASSYRDRGRNEQYF | TGTGCCAGCAGCTACCGGGACAGGGGAAGAAACGAGCAGTACTTC | TRBJ2-7 | TRBV5-6 | TRBD1 | .
CASSGGFSVPYNEQFF | TGTGCCAGCAGCGGGGGGTTTAGCGTACCTTACAATGAGCAGTTCTTC | TRBJ2-1 | TRBV5-4 | . | .
CSVRGGYDTGELFF | TGCAGCGTCAGAGGGGGGTATGACACCGGGGAGCTGTTTTTT | TRBJ2-2 | TRBV29-1 | . | few
CASSFPTRDREGMNTEAFF | TGTGCCAGCAGTTTCCCGACTCGGGACAGGGAAGGGATGAACACTGAAGCTTTCTTT | TRBJ1-1 | TRBV28 | TRBD1 | few
CSVVTDTQYF | TGCAGCGTCGTTACAGATACGCAGTATTTT | TRBJ2-3 | TRBV29-1 | . | few
CASSPPGVNEQFF | TGCGCCAGCAGCCCACCGGGGGTCAATGAGCAGTTCTTC | TRBJ2-1 | TRBV4-1 | . | .
CSVVEGAKAEAFF | TGCAGCGTTGTTGAGGGGGCGAAGGCTGAAGCTTTCTTT | TRBJ1-1 | TRBV29-1 | TRBD1 | .
CSVEGSLPYEQYF | TGCAGCGTTGAAGGTTCACTACCCTACGAGCAGTACTTC | TRBJ2-7 | TRBV29-1 | . | few
CASSEWRGTDTQYF | TGTGCCAGCAGTGAATGGAGGGGGACAGATACGCAGTATTTT | TRBJ2-3 | TRBV25-1 | . | .
CASSLGSQPQHF | TGTGCCAGCAGCTTAGGCTCGCAGCCCCAGCATTTT | TRBJ1-5 | TRBV7-9 | . | .
CATSRAKNEQFF | TGTGCCACCAGCAGAGCCAAGAATGAGCAGTTCTTC | TRBJ2-1 | TRBV15 | . | .
CASSTATVTDTQYF | TGTGCCAGCAGCACAGCTACAGTAACGGATACGCAGTATTTT | TRBJ2-3 | TRBV7-9 | . | few
CASSLVGSETQYF | TGTGCCAGCAGCTTAGTTGGTTCCGAGACCCAGTACTTC | TRBJ2-5 | TRBV7-9 | . | few
CASSSVGRREGNEQYF | TGTGCCAGCAGCTCGGTGGGAAGGCGGGAGGGTAACGAGCAGTACTTC | TRBJ2-7 | TRBV11-2 | TRBD2 | .
CASSAGARNYGYTF | TGTGCCAGCAGTGCAGGGGCGCGTAACTATGGCTACACCTTC | TRBJ1-2 | TRBV25-1 | . | .
CSAPLDTEAFF | TGCAGTGCTCCCTTAGACACTGAAGCTTTCTTT | TRBJ1-1 | TRBV20-1 | . | .
CSARVGLTYEQYF | TGCAGCGCCCGGGTTGGACTTACTTACGAGCAGTACTTC | TRBJ2-7 | TRBV29-1 | . | .
CASSAPGTPVSSEQYF | TGTGCCAGCAGCGCCCCCGGGACCCCCGTATCTAGCGAGCAGTACTTC | TRBJ2-7 | TRBV11-2 | . | few
CASSLGANYGYTF | TGTGCCAGCAGCTTAGGGGCTAACTATGGCTACACCTTC | TRBJ1-2 | TRBV5-6 | . | .
CASRWTSGGTYNEQFF | TGTGCCAGCAGATGGACTAGCGGGGGGACCTACAATGAGCAGTTCTTC | TRBJ2-1 | TRBV27 | TRBD2 | .
CASSPVGTSGSTNEQFF | TGTGCCAGCAGCCCGGTTGGGACTAGCGGGAGCACAAATGAGCAGTTCTTC | TRBJ2-1 | TRBV11-2 | TRBD2 | few
CASSLVSTGYEQYF | TGTGCCAGCAGCTTAGTCAGTACCGGCTACGAGCAGTACTTC | TRBJ2-7 | TRBV7-9 | . | .
CASTRTSARTDTQYF | TGTGCCAGTACTAGGACTAGCGCCCGCACAGATACGCAGTATTTT | TRBJ2-3 | TRBV19 | TRBD2 | .
CASSSRDRDLNEQFF | TGTGCCAGCAGCTCCCGGGACAGGGATTTAAATGAGCAGTTCTTC | TRBJ2-1 | TRBV11-2 | TRBD1 | .
CSVGGGEQYF | TGCAGTGTGGGAGGGGGCGAGCAGTACTTC | TRBJ2-7 | TRBV29-1 | . | .
CASSRTYTDTQYF | TGTGCCAGCAGCCGAACGTACACAGATACGCAGTATTTT | TRBJ2-3 | TRBV6-4 | . | .
CASSTQETQYF | TGTGCCAGCAGTACCCAGGAGACCCAGTACTTC | TRBJ2-5 | TRBV25-1 | . | .
CASSYSSTPETQYF | TGTGCCAGCAGTTATAGCTCGACCCCAGAGACCCAGTACTTC | TRBJ2-5 | TRBV6-5 | . | .